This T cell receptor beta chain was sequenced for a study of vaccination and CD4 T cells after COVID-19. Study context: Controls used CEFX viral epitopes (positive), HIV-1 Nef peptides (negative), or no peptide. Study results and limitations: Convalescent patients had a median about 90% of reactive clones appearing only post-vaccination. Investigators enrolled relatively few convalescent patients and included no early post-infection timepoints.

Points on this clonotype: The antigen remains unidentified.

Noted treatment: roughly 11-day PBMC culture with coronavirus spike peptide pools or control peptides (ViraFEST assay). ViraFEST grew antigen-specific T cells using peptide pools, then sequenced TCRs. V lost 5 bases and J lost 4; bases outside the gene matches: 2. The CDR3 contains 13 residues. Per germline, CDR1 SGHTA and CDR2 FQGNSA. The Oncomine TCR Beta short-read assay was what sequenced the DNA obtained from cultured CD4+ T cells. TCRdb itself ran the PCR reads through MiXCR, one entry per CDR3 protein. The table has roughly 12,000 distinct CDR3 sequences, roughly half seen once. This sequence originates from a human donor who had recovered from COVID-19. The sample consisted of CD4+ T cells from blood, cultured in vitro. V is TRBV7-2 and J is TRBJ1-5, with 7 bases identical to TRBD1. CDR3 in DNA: TGTGCCAGCAGCCCACAGGGGAATCAGCCCCAGCATTTT. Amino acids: CASSPQGNQPQHF.